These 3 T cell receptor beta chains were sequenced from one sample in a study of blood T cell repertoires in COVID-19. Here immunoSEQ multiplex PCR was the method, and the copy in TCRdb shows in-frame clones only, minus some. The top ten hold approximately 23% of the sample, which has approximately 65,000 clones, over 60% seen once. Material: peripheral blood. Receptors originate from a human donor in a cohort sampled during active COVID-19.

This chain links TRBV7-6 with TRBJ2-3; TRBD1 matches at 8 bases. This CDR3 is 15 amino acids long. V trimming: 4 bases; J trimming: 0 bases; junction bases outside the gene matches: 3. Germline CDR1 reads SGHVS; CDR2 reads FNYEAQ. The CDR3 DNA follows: TGTGCCAGCAGCTCCGGGACAGGTAGCACAGATACGCAGTATTTT. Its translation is CASSSGTGSTDTQYF.

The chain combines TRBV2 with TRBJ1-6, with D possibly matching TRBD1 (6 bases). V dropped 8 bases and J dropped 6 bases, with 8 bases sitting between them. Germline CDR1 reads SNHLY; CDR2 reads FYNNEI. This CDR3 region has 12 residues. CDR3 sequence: CASRDTNSPLHF. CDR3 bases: TGTGCCAGCCGGGACACTAATTCACCCCTCCACTTT.

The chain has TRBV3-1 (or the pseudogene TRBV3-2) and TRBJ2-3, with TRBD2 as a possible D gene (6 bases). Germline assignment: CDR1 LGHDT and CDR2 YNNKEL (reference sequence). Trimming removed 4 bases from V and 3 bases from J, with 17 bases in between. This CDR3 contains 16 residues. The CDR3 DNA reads TGTGCCAGCAGCCCGGGACTTTCGGAGGAGACAGATACGCAGTATTTT. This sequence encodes CASSPGLSEETDTQYF.